This T cell receptor beta chain was observed in a study of T-cell reconstitution after alpha-beta-depleted transplantation in children. This clonotype was observed a few times. Preparing the TCRbeta library involved the use of unique molecular identifiers. TCRdb analysed the PCR reads with MiXCR anew, one entry per CDR3 protein. The sample has a few hundred thousand distinct CDR3 sequences, roughly 25% seen once. V trimming: 2 bases; J trimming: 2 bases; junction bases outside the gene matches: 6. The germline gives CDR1 SGHTA, CDR2 FQGNSA. The CDR3 loop spans 16 amino acids. This rearrangement joins TRBV7-2 to TRBJ2-3; 8 positions agree with TRBD2. The specimen comprised PBMCs, sampled before TCRalphabeta/CD19-depleted stem cell transplant. This sequence was found in a girl aged 2 to 10 with Fanconi anemia, due to receive a stem cell transplant. The CDR3 region is CASSLLSGTNTDTQYF. The CDR3 DNA sequence: TGTGCCAGCAGCTTACTTAGCGGGACCAACACAGATACGCAGTATTTT.